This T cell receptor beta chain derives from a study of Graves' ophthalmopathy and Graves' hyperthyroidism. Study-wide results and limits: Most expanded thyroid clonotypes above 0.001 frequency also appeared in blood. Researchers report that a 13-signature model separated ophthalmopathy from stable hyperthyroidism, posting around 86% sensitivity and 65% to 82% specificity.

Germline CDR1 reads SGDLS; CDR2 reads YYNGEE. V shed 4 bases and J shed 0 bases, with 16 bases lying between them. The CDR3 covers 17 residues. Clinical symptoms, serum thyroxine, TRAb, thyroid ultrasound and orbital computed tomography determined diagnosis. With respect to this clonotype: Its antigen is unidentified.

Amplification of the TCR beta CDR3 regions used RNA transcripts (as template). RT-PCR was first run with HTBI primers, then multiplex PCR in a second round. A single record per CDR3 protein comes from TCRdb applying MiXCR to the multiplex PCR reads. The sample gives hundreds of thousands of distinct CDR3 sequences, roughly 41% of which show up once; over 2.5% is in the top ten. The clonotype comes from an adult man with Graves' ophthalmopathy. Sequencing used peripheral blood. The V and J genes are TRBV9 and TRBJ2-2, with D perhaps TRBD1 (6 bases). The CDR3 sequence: CASSSDRWTANTGELFF. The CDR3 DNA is TGTGCCAGCAGCTCCGACCGATGGACAGCGAACACCGGGGAGCTGTTTTTT. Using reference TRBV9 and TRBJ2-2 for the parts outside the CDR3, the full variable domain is DSGVTQTPKHLITATGQRVTLRCSPRSGDLSVYWYQQSLDQGLQFLIQYYNGEERAKGNILERFSAQQFPDLHSELNLSSLELGDSALYFCASSSDRWTANTGELFFGEGSRLTVL.